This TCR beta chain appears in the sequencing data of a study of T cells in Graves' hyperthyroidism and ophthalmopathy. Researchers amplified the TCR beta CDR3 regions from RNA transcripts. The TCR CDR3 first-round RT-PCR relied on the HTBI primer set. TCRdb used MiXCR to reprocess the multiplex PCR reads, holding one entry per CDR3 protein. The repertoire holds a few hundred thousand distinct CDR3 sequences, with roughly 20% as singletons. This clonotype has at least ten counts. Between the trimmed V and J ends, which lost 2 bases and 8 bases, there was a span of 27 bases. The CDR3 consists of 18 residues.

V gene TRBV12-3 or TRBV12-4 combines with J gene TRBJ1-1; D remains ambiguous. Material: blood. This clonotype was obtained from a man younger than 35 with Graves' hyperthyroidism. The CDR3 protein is CASSLLLIIPPARFEAFF. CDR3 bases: TGTGCCAGCAGTTTATTACTAATAATCCCCCCTGCAAGATTCGAAGCTTTCTTT.